The source of this TCR beta chain is a study of blood T cells in healthy people across ages (dated by TCRdb to 2015 to 2017). For context, the study as a whole: In model experiments, template switching captured about one uniquely barcoded TCR beta cDNA molecule for every two T cells. The study measured age-related changes in TCR beta repertoire diversity using deep sequencing normalized with unique cDNA molecular identifiers. Four age groups were formed from the donors: young (average about 15 years), middle-aged (just under 40), aged (about 62) and long-lived (less than 85). To avoid experimental bias, donors of different ages were spread randomly across the sequencing lanes. Using the same blood draw, the study looked at two additional independent replicas of 1 million unique cDNA reads for two donors, one aged 18 to 29 and the other aged 80 or older.

The approximately 39 donors, aged about 6 to 100 years, were systemically healthy Caucasian individuals from Russia. Each donor gave around 9.8 milliliters of peripheral blood, collected into EDTA-treated Vacutainer tubes. Ficoll-Paque density-gradient centrifugation was used to isolate PBMCs, with at least 6 million per sample. Trizol reagent was used to extract total RNA from PBMCs, with at least 5.5 micrograms per sample. For every donor, flow cytometry on a PBMC aliquot measured the percentage of naive CD45RAhigh/CD27high T cells. Points the paper makes about the study in general: Observed TCR beta diversity per million T cells fell roughly linearly with age, and a significant reduction was already apparent by age around 36. Estimates of total diversity based on one million sequenced T cells were regarded as lower bounds and as underestimates. Compared with the aged group, the long-lived group had more naive CD4+ T cells, fewer expanded clones and increased TCR diversity, a pattern suggesting age selection. There was a strong correlation between observed TCR beta diversity and the percentage of naive T cells measured by flow cytometry. Because profiling used bulk unsorted PBMCs, naive and antigen-experienced compartments could not be compared conclusively. Because the CMV infection status of the donors was unknown, age-related changes in expanded clonotypes may potentially have been confounded.

Library prep was done by 5' RACE. TCRdb lists the instrument as Illumina HiSeq 2500. A second PCR of roughly 6 to 11 cycles was performed with a sample-barcoded 5' primer and a J-beta primer mix. Each TCR beta cDNA molecule received a unique molecular identifier from a template-switch 5' adaptor carrying 12 random nucleotides. At least 2.5 million CDR3-containing paired-end reads were obtained from each sample. The Mint cDNA synthesis kit, primed by a TRBC-specific oligonucleotide, was used to synthesize first-strand cDNA from all RNA. Following uracil-DNA glycosylase treatment, all cDNA underwent a first 18-cycle PCR with the universal primers M1SS and BC2_uni_R. In the source study's methods: Each sample was normalized by randomly selecting 1 million high-quality reads, each carrying a distinct molecular identifier. Reads sharing molecular identifiers were discarded rather than binned into consensus sequences. MiTCR, set to a Q25 quality threshold and the strictest error-elimination algorithm, was used for CDR3 identification, clonotype clustering and error correction. Lower-bound total TCR beta diversity was estimated with a nonparametric unseen species model using Euler transformation. The raw public data were reprocessed by TCRdb itself: fastp quality trimming at Q25, MiXCR clonotype calling, in-frame beta chains only. When rows share a CDR3 protein, they turn into one entry using the most common DNA and genes. The V and J calls come from TCRdb's annotation, not from the publication. The table for this sample lists about 570,000 distinct CDR3 sequences; roughly 29% of them were counted only once. Together, the top ten hold under 20% of the sample.

This clonotype was seen repeatedly, ten times or more. This clone's antigen is unknown. No qualities accompany the bases; no much larger clone lies one base away. This receptor was taken from a woman between 65 and 79 years old in good health. Sequencing was performed on blood.

The encoded CDR3 is CASSLSRGGETQYF. The nucleotide sequence is TGCGCCAGCAGCTTGTCCAGGGGGGGAGAGACCCAGTACTTC. The rearranged chain carries TRBV5-1 and TRBJ2-5; the D gene is possibly TRBD1 or TRBD2, with 7 bases matching each. Cut back by 1 base and 4 bases, the V and J ends lie 11 bases apart. Its CDR3 holds 14 amino acids, cysteine through phenylalanine. Just the 42-base CDR3 DNA is kept, in frame starting at base 1. Via the germline V gene, CDR1 is SGHRS and CDR2 YFSETQ.